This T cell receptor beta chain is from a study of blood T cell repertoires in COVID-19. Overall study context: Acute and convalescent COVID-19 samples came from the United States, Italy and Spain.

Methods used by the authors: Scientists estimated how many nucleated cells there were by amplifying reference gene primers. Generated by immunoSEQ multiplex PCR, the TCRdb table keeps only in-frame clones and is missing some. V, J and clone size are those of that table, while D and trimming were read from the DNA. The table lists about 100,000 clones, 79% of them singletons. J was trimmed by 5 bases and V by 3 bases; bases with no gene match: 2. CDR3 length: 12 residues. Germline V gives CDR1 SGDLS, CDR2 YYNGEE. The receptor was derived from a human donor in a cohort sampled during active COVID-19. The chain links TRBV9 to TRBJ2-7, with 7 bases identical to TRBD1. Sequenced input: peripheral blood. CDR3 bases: TGTGCCAGCAGCGACGGACAGGACGAGCAGTACTTC. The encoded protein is CASSDGQDEQYF.